This T cell receptor beta chain was retrieved from a study of identical twins. TCRdb re-derived calls from the 5' RACE reads in MiXCR, one entry per CDR3 protein. The data contain around 490,000 distinct CDR3 sequences, roughly 15% of them singletons. Per germline, CDR1 KGHSH and CDR2 LQKENI. V shed 0 bases and J 2 bases; nucleotides not matched to a gene: 3. This CDR3 contains 16 residues. These records were also assigned to another study, of yellow fever vaccine responses in identical twins.

The chain carries TRBV18 and TRBJ2-2; 7 bases match TRBD2. The sample comprised CD4+ T cells sorted from blood. The sequence derives from a woman aged 18-29 years in good health. The CDR3, as DNA: TGTGCCAGCTCACCACCGCTAGCGGCCAACACCGGGGAGCTGTTTTTT. This translates into CASSPPLAANTGELFF.